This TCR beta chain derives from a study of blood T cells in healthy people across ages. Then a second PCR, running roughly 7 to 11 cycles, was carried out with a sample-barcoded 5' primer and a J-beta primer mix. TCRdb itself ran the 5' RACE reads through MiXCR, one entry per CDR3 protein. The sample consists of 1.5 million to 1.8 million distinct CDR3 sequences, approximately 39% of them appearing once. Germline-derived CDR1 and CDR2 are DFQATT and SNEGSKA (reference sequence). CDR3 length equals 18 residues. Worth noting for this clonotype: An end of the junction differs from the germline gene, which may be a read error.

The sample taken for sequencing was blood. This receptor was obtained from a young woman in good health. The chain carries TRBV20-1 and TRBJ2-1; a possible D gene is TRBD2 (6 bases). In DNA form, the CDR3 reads TGCAGTGCTAGAGAGAATAGCGGTCTTAAAAACTCCCACAATGAGCAGTTCTTC. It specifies CSARENSGLKNSHNEQFF.